This passage covers 6 T cell receptor beta chains from one sample sequenced in a study of T cell responses to AZD1222 COVID-19 vaccine. Here immunoSEQ multiplex PCR was the method, and the copy in TCRdb shows in-frame clones only, minus some. The table lists more than 85,000 clones, 80% to 90% of them singletons, with around 4% in the top ten. Sequencing was performed on peripheral blood, taken 28 days after the second AZD1222 dose. These receptors came from an adult who received the AZD1222 COVID-19 vaccine.

The V and J genes are TRBV7-2 and TRBJ2-3; D not resolved. The V end was cut by 6 bases, the J end by 3 bases, with 10 bases between. The CDR3 runs 13 residues. Germline V CDR1 and CDR2: SGHTA, FQGNSA. Here the CDR3 reads CASSFVGTDTQYF. The CDR3 DNA reads as TGTGCCAGCAGTTTCGTCGGGACAGATACGCAGTATTTT.

In this sample, this clone turned up once. This chain joins TRBV19 and TRBJ1-1; D call uncertain. V was shortened by 3 bases and J by 5 bases, with 13 bases between the two germline ends. The CDR3 consists of 14 residues. Germline V gene data show CDR1 as LNHDA and CDR2 as SQIVND (reference sequence). CDR3 DNA sequence: TGTGCCAGTAGTATTGCTGGCAGAGGGACTGAAGCTTTCTTT. It codes for CASSIAGRGTEAFF.

The chain combines TRBV21-1 with TRBJ1-3; the D call in the table, TRBD1, was not verified against the DNA. TRBV21-1 constitutes a pseudogene. The CDR3 extends over 16 amino acids. This CDR3 reads CASTSLRDTTIHTIYF. The CDR3 DNA follows: TGTGCCAGCACTTCCCTCCGGGACACGACGATCCACACCATATATTTT.

The chain recombines TRBV18 with TRBJ2-7; 11 bases are shared with TRBD2. J was trimmed by 4 bases and V by 2 bases; bases with no gene match: 1. The CDR3 contains 14 residues. The V gene's germline CDR1 is KGHSH and CDR2 LQKENI. The CDR3 loop reads CASSPGLAGYEQYF. As DNA, the CDR3 is TGTGCCAGCTCACCAGGACTAGCGGGTTACGAGCAGTACTTC.

The CDR3 sequence is CASSPARGSTGELFF. The CDR3 region has the DNA TGTGCCAGCTCCCCAGCGAGGGGTAGCACCGGGGAGCTGTTTTTT. The V and J genes are TRBV18 and TRBJ2-2; D is tentatively TRBD1 or TRBD2 (5 bases each). V lost 6 bases to trimming and J lost 4 bases, with 15 bases between them. The CDR3 spans 15 residues. Germline V CDR1 and CDR2: KGHSH, LQKENI.

The chain couples TRBV30 to TRBJ1-2, with no clear D. This CDR3 has 13 amino acids. V shed 2 bases and J shed 5 bases, with 12 bases lying between them. Germline CDR1 and CDR2: GTSNPN and SVGIG (reference sequence). The CDR3 region is CAWSSNQGYGYTF. The CDR3 region has the DNA TGTGCCTGGAGTAGCAACCAAGGATATGGCTACACCTTC.